The text below deals with one T cell receptor beta chain. The antigen is unknown. TCRdb re-called the reads with MiXCR, one entry per CDR3 protein. The table includes fewer than 1,000,000 distinct CDR3 sequences, under 40% detected once. The sample originates from a study of T cell repertoires in cytomegalovirus infection. Study as a whole: Public signatures in TCR beta pointed to CMV infection and matching HLA type. Regarding the study as a whole: It was HLA-C-restricted CMV-specific TCR beta clonotypes that dominated the response ex vivo.

CDR3 size: 13 residues. The germline V gene has CDR1 SNHLY and CDR2 FYNNEI. V was pared by 10 bases and J by 4 bases, with 16 bases between. The clonotype originates from a human donor in good health (CMV status not recorded). Some clones in this sample may be carry-over from other donors' samples. The sequenced sample was cultured CD8+ T cells from PBMCs, obtained from culture after CMV antigen stimulation. The chain couples TRBV2 to TRBJ2-5; no reliable D call. The CDR3 DNA is TGTGCCACCCCGCCAGGCGCAGGAGAGACCCAGTACTTC. Translation gives CATPPGAGETQYF. Full variable domain (missing parts from reference TRBV2 and TRBJ2-5): EPEVTQTPSHQVTQMGQEVILRCVPISNHLYFYWYRQILGQKVEFLVSFYNNEISEKSEIFDDQFSVERPDGSNFTLKIRSTKLEDSAMYFCATPPGAGETQYFGPGTRLLVL.